The clone carrying this TCR beta chain was detected only a few times. Its antigen is not identified. The source of the sample is a study of blood T cells in healthy people across ages. Overall study findings and caveats: Long-lived donors had more naive CD4+ cells and higher diversity than aged donors.

V lost 1 base to trimming and J lost 4 bases; unmatched junction nucleotides: 8. Germline CDR1 and CDR2: ENHRY and SYGVKD. The CDR3 is 18 amino acids. A second 7 to 11 cycle PCR used barcoded and J-beta primers. TCRdb reprocessed the 5' RACE reads via MiXCR and lists one record per CDR3 protein. The profile covers about 1,400,000 distinct CDR3 sequences, with 55% to 75% appearing a single time and 5% to 7% taken by the ten largest. The chain links TRBV10-3 to TRBJ2-1; 12 nucleotides align to TRBD2. The sample consisted of blood. This TCR came from a man aged 18 to 30 in good health. CDR3 nucleotides: TGTGCCATCAGTGAGTTGATGACTAGCGGGAGTGGGTACAATGAGCAGTTCTTC. It specifies CAISELMTSGSGYNEQFF.